The TCR beta chain under discussion was sequenced for a study of T cells in localized non-small cell lung cancer. General study points: Uninvolved nearby lung showed the greatest T cell clonality, exceeding that found in tumor.

Of note for this clone: Its antigen is not identified.

The method was immunoSEQ multiplex PCR; TCRdb's version includes in-frame clones alone and lacks a portion of them. The top ten clones hold about 18% of a sample with around 50,000 clones, roughly 88% of them seen once. The germline V gene encodes CDR1 ENHRY and CDR2 SYGVKD. The V gene lost 3 bases and the J gene lost 3 bases, with 15 bases spanning the gap. This CDR3 region has 15 residues. V usage is TRBV10-3 and J usage is TRBJ2-7; D ambiguous. Sequences were derived from peripheral blood, sampled before any cancer treatment. This TCR was sampled from a male donor at least 60 years old with stage III squamous cell lung carcinoma. The CDR3 DNA follows: TGTGCCATCAGTGAAAGACGGACGCCAAGCTACGAGCAGTACTTC. It codes for CAISERRTPSYEQYF.